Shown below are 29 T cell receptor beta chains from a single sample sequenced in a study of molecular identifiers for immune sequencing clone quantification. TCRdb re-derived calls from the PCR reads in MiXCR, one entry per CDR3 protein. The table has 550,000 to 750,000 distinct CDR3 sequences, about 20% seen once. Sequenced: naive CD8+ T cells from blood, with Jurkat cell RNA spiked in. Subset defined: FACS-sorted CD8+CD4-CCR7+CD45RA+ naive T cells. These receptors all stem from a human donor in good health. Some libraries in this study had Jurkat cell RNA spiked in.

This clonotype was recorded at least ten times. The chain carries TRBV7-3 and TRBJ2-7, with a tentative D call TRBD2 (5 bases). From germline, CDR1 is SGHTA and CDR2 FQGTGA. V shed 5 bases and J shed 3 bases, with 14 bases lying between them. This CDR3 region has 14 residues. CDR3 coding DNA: TGTGCCAGCAGCCCGGCCTTTGGGAGCTACGAGCAGTACTTC. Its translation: CASSPAFGSYEQYF.

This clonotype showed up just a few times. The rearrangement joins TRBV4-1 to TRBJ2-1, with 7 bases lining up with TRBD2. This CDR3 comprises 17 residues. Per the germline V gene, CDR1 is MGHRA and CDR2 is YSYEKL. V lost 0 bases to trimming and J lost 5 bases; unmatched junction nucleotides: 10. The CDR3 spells CASSQDNSLAANNEQFF. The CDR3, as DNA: TGCGCCAGCAGCCAAGATAACTCTCTAGCGGCAAACAATGAGCAGTTCTTC.

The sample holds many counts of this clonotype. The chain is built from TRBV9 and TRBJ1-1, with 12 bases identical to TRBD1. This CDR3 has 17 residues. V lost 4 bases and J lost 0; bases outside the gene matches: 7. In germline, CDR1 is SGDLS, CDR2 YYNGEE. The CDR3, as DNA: TGTGCCAGCAGCCTAGGGACAGGGGGCTTATTGAACACTGAAGCTTTCTTT. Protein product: CASSLGTGGLLNTEAFF.

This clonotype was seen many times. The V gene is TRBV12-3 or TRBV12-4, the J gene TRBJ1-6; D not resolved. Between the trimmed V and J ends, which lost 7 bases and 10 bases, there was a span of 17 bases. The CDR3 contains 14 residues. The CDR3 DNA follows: TGTGCCAGCACCCTCACCATCAGTGGGTCACCCCTCCACTTT. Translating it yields CASTLTISGSPLHF.

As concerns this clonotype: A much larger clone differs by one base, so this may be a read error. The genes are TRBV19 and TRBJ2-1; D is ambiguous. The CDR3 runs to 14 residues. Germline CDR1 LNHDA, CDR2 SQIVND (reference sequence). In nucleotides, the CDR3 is TGTGCCGGTAGTATACTCTCGGCAGAACCTGAGCAGTTCTTC. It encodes CAGSILSAEPEQFF.

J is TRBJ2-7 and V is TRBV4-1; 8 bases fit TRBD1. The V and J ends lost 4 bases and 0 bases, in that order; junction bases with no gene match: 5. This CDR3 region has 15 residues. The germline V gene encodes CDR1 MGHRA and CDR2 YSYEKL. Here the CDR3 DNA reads TGCGCCAGCAGCCCCCAGACAGGGGCCTCCTACGAGCAGTACTTC. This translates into CASSPQTGASYEQYF.

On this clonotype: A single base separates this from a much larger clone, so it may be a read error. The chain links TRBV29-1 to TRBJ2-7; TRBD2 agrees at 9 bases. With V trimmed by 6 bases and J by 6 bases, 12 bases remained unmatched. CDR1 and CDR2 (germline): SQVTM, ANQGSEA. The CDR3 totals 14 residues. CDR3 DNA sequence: TGCAGCGTAGAGGGACTAGCAGACACCTGCGAGCAGTACTTC. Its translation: CSVEGLADTCEQYF.

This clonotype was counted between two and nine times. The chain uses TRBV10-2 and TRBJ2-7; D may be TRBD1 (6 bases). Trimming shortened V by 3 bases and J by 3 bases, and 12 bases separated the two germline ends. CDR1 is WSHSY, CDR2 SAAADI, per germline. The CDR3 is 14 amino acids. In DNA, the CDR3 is TGCGCCAGCAGTGACCCAGGGGCCGGCTACGAGCAGTACTTC. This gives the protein CASSDPGAGYEQYF.

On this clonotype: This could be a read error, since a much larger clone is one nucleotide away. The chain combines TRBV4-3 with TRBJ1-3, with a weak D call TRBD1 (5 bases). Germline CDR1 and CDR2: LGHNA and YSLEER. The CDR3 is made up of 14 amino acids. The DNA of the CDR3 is TGCGCCAGCAGTCAAGACAGTCGGGGAAACACCATACATTTT. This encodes CASSQDSRGNTIHF.

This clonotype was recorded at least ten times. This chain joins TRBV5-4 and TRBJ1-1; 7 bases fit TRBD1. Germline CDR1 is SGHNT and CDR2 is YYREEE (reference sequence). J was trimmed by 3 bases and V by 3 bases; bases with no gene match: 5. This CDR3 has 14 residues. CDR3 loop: CASSWGTDYTEAFF. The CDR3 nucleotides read TGTGCCAGCAGCTGGGGGACAGATTACACTGAAGCTTTCTTT.

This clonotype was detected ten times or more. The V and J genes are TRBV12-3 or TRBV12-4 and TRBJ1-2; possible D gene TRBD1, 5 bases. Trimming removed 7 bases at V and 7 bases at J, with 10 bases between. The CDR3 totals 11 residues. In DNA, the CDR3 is TGTGCCAGCAAGGGGTCCGGTGGCTACACCTTC. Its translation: CASKGSGGYTF.

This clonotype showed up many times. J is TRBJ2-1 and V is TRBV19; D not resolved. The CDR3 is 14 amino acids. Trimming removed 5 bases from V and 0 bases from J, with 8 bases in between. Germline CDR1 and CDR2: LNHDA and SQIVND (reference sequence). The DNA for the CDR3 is TGTGCCAGTAGTTATCAGGCCTCCTACAATGAGCAGTTCTTC. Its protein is CASSYQASYNEQFF.

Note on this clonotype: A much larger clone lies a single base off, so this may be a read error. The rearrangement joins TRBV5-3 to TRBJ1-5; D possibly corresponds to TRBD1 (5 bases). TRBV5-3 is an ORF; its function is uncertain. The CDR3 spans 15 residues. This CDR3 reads CDSSFSGLPNQPQHF. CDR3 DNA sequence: TGTGACAGCAGCTTCTCGGGACTCCCGAATCAGCCCCAGCATTTT.

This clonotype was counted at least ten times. CDR3 nucleotide sequence: TGCGCCAGCAGCCAAGTAGGACTAGCGTATGAGCAGTTCTTC. Its protein product is CASSQVGLAYEQFF. J is TRBJ2-1 and V is TRBV4-1, with 9 bases fitting TRBD2. V gave up 1 base and J gave up 8 bases; unmatched junction bases: 3. The germline V gene has CDR1 MGHRA and CDR2 YSYEKL. This CDR3 has 14 residues.

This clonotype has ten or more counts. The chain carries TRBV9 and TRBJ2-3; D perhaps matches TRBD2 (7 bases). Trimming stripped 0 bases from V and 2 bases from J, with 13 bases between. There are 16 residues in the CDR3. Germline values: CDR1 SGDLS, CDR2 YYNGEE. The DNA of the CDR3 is TGTGCCAGCAGCGTAGAGGGCGGGGGCTACACAGATACGCAGTATTTT. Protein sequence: CASSVEGGGYTDTQYF. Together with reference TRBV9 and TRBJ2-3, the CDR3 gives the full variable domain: DSGVTQTPKHLITATGQRVTLRCSPRSGDLSVYWYQQSLDQGLQFLIQYYNGEERAKGNILERFSAQQFPDLHSELNLSSLELGDSALYFCASSVEGGGYTDTQYFGPGTRLTVL.

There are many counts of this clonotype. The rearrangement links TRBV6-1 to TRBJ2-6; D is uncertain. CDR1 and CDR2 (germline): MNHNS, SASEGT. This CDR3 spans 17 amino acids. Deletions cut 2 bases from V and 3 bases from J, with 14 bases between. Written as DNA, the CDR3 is TGTGCCAGCAGTGAAACCTTGTGGCAGCTTGGGGCCAACGTCCTGACTTTC. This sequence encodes CASSETLWQLGANVLTF.

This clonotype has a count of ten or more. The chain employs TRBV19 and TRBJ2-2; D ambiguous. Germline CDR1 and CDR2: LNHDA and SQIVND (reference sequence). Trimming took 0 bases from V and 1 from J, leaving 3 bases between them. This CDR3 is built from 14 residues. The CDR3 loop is CASSIDLNTGELFF. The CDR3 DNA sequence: TGTGCCAGTAGTATAGATTTGAACACCGGGGAGCTGTTTTTT. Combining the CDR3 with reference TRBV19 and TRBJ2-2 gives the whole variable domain DGGITQSPKYLFRKEGQNVTLSCEQNLNHDAMYWYRQDPGQGLRLIYYSQIVNDFQKGDIAEGYSVSREKKESFPLTVTSAQKNPTAFYLCASSIDLNTGELFFGEGSRLTVL.

The DNA for the CDR3 is TGTGCCAGCAGTTTGGGGACAGGGTTTGGAAATCAGCCCCAGCATTTT. The encoded protein is CASSLGTGFGNQPQHF. The chain recombines TRBV27 with TRBJ1-5; the match to TRBD1 covers 9 bases. J gave up 4 bases and V 3 bases, and 7 bases lay outside the gene matches. Germline V gene data show CDR1 as MNHEY and CDR2 as SMNVEV (reference sequence). The CDR3 covers 16 residues.

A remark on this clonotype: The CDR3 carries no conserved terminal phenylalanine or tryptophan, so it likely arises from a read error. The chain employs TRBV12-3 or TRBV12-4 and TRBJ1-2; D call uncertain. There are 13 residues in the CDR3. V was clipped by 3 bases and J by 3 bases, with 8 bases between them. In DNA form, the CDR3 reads TGTGCCAGCAGTTTCCAGGTAGACTATGGCTACACCATC. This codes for CASSFQVDYGYTI.

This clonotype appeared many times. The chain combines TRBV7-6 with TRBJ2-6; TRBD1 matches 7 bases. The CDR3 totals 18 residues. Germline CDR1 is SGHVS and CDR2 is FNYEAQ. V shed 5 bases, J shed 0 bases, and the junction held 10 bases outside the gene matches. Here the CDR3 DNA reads TGTGCCAGCAGCCCTAGTGCGGACAGGCCCTCTGGGGCCAACGTCCTGACTTTC. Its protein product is CASSPSADRPSGANVLTF. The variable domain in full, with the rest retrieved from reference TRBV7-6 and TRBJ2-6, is GAGVSQSPRYKVTKRGQDVALRCDPISGHVSLYWYRQALGQGPEFLTYFNYEAQQDKSGLPNDRFSAERPEGSISTLTIQRTEQRDSAMYRCASSPSADRPSGANVLTFGAGSRLTVL.

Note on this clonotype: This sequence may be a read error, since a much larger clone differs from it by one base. The DNA for the CDR3 is TGTGCCAGCAGCCTTGCATCTATAAACACAGATACGCAGTATTTT. Translated, it gives CASSLASINTDTQYF. The V call is TRBV27, the J call TRBJ2-3; D is undetermined. The V end was cut by 6 bases, the J end by 2 bases, with 15 bases between. The CDR3 totals 15 residues. Germline-derived CDR1 and CDR2 are MNHEY and SMNVEV (reference sequence).

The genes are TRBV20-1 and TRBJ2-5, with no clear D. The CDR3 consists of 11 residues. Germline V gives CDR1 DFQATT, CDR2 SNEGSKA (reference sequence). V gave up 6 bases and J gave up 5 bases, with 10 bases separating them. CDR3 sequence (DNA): TGCAGTGCAGCCGTCGGGGAGACCCAGTACTTC. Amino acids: CSAAVGETQYF.

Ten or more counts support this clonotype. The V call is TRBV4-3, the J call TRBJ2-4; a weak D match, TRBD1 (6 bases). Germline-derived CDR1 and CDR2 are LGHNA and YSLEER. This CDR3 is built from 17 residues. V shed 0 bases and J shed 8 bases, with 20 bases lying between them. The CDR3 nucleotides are TGCGCCAGCAGCCAAGATGGAAAAGGGGGTGTCGGATACATTCAGTACTTC. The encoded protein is CASSQDGKGGVGYIQYF.

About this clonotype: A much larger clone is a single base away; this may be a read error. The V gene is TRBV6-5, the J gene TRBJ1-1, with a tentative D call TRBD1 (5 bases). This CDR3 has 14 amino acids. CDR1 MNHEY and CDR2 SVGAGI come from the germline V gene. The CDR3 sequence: CAGSYGHMNTEAFF. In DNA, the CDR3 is TGTGCCGGCAGTTACGGACATATGAACACTGAAGCTTTCTTT.

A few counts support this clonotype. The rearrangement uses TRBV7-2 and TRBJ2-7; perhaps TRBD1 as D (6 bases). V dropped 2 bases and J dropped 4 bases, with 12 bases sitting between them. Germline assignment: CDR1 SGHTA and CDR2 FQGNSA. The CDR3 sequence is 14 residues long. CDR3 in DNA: TGTGCCAGCAGCTTACAGGGGCCAGCGTACGAGCAGTACTTC. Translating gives CASSLQGPAYEQYF.

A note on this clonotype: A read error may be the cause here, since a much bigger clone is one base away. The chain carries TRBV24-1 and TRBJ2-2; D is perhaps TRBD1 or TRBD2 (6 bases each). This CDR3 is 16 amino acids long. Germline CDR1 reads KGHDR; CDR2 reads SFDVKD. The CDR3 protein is CTTSDLTGGETGELFF. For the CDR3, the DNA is TGTACCACCAGTGATTTGACCGGGGGCGAAACCGGGGAGCTGTTTTTT.

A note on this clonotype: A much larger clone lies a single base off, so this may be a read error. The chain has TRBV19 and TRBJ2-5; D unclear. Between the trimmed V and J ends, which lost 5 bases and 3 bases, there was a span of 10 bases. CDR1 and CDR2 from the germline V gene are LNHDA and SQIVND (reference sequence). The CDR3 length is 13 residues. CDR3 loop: CASSVVVEETQYF. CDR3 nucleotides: TGTGCCAGTAGTGTAGTCGTAGAAGAGACCCAGTACTTC.

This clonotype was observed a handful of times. CDR3 coding DNA: TGCGCCAGCAGCCACCTAGCGGGAGGGGGCGAGCAGTACTTC. This translates into CASSHLAGGGEQYF. The chain has TRBV4-1 and TRBJ2-7; 12 bases agree with TRBD2. V trimming: 3 bases; J trimming: 6 bases; junction bases outside the gene matches: 3. The length of the CDR3 is 14 residues. Germline-derived CDR1 and CDR2 are MGHRA and YSYEKL.

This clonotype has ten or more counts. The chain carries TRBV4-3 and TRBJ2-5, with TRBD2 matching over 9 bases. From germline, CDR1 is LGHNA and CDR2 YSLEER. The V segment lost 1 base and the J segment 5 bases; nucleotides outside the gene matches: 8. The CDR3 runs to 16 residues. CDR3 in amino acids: CASSQVASSGVETQYF. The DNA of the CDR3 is TGCGCCAGCAGCCAAGTAGCTTCTAGCGGGGTTGAGACCCAGTACTTC.